This section outlines one T cell receptor (beta chain) sequence together with its context. Its antigen is still unknown. Germline values: CDR1 ENHRY, CDR2 SYGVKD. The trim removed 5 bases at V and 1 base at J, leaving 1 base unmatched. The CDR3 extends over 13 amino acids. TCRdb's table, derived via immunoSEQ multiplex PCR, lists solely in-frame clones and lacks some. The profile covers roughly 100,000 clones, with 90% appearing a single time and around 4.8% taken by the ten largest. The data were obtained in a study of T cell responses to AZD1222 COVID-19 vaccine. General study findings and limits: The study identified only five to seven AZD1222 recipients as seropositive at baseline. Clonal diversity may have been underestimated, and the donors were mostly white British, with more females than males. Of spike-specific TCRs, nearly half reportedly target regions left unmutated in variants. Repertoire sampling was restricted to post-peak T cell response timepoints.

Sequencing used peripheral blood, obtained on day 0 of AZD1222 vaccination. The source of this sequence is an adult in good health. V usage is TRBV10-3 and J usage is TRBJ1-2; TRBD1 matches at 7 bases. This CDR3 reads CAISRDSNYGYTF. Written as DNA, the CDR3 is TGTGCCATCAGTAGGGACAGTAACTATGGCTACACCTTC.